Below are 9 T cell receptor beta chains sequenced from a single sample in a study of T cell responses to AZD1222 COVID-19 vaccine. TCRdb keeps only in-frame clones here, not all; method: immunoSEQ multiplex PCR. The data show about 110,000 clones, 88% seen once. Sequenced material: peripheral blood, taken on day 0 of MenACWY control vaccination. The receptors here all came from an adult in good health.

This chain links TRBV7-9 with TRBJ2-1, with D possibly being TRBD2 (7 bases). V was trimmed by 7 bases and J by 5 bases, leaving 21 bases between them. Germline lookup yields CDR1 SEHNR and CDR2 FQNEAQ (reference sequence). There are 16 residues in the CDR3. DNA for the CDR3: TGTGCCAGCATCAGGAGGGGGGGCCTTAGCCACAATGAGCAGTTCTTC. Amino acids: CASIRRGGLSHNEQFF. Using reference TRBV7-9 and TRBJ2-1 for the parts outside the CDR3, the full variable domain is DTGVSQNPRHKITKRGQNVTFRCDPISEHNRLYWYRQTLGQGPEFLTYFQNEAQLEKSRLLSDRFSAERPKGSFSTLEIQRTEQGDSAMYLCASIRRGGLSHNEQFFGPGTRLTVL.

The chain links TRBV19 to TRBJ1-4; D not resolved. Per germline, CDR1 LNHDA and CDR2 SQIVND (reference sequence). CDR3 length equals 12 residues. The V and J ends lost 5 bases and 8 bases respectively, with 9 bases between them. CDR3 amino acids: CASSGSQEKLFF. The CDR3 DNA reads as TGTGCCAGTAGTGGATCCCAAGAAAAACTGTTTTTT. The entire variable domain, with the rest obtained from reference TRBV19 and TRBJ1-4, is as follows: DGGITQSPKYLFRKEGQNVTLSCEQNLNHDAMYWYRQDPGQGLRLIYYSQIVNDFQKGDIAEGYSVSREKKESFPLTVTSAQKNPTAFYLCASSGSQEKLFFGSGTQLSVL.

J is TRBJ2-7 and V is TRBV29-1; TRBD2 aligns across 12 bases. The trim removed 6 bases at V and 4 bases at J, leaving 19 bases unmatched. The CDR3 loop spans 18 amino acids. Germline CDR1 is SQVTM and CDR2 is ANQGSEA. DNA for the CDR3: TGCAGCGTGGTGACTGGTTTGACTAGCGGGAGAGGTGGGTACGAGCAGTACTTC. Residues: CSVVTGLTSGRGGYEQYF.

The gene calls are TRBV5-4 and TRBJ2-1; possibly TRBD1 for D (6 bases). V shed 4 bases and J shed 3 bases, with 11 bases lying between them. The germline CDR1 and CDR2 sequences are SGHNT and YYREEE (reference sequence). The CDR3 totals 14 residues. CDR3 DNA sequence: TGTGCCAGCAGCCCCAGCAGGGGCTACAATGAGCAGTTCTTC. Translated: CASSPSRGYNEQFF.

CDR3 sequence (DNA): TGTGCCAGCAGCGGCCGGACAGTCGAAGGACCCCTCCACTTT. It is translated as CASSGRTVEGPLHF. The V and J genes are TRBV4-2 and TRBJ1-6; D is possibly TRBD1 (6 bases). The CDR3 is made up of 14 amino acids. The V gene's germline CDR1 is LGHNA and CDR2 YNFKEQ. Trimming stripped 5 bases from V and 12 bases from J, with 17 bases between.

Only one count was recorded for this clone. The genes are TRBV5-4 and TRBJ1-3; D gene uncertain. Germline V gives CDR1 SGHNT, CDR2 YYREEE (reference sequence). The CDR3 is 14 residues long. V gave up 4 bases and J gave up 1 base, with 9 bases separating them. The CDR3 DNA follows: TGTGCCAGCAGCCTTCGGGGTTCTGGAAACACCATATATTTT. It encodes CASSLRGSGNTIYF.

This clone was picked up a small number of times. The chain links TRBV12-3 or TRBV12-4 to TRBJ1-1; the D is unclear. Trimming pared 3 bases from V and 2 bases from J, leaving 4 bases between. The CDR3 extends over 12 amino acids. The CDR3 protein is CASSFRNTEAFF. Here the CDR3 DNA reads TGTGCCAGCAGTTTTAGAAACACTGAAGCTTTCTTT.

The rearrangement joins TRBV5-8 to TRBJ1-6; a weak D match, TRBD1 (5 bases). The CDR3 is 20 residues long. The V and J ends lost 0 bases and 0 bases respectively, with 19 bases between them. Germline CDR1 is SGHTS and CDR2 is YDEGEE. As DNA, the CDR3 is TGTGCCAGCAGCTTGGAGTTTGGCCGGGGACGGAGCTCCTATAATTCACCCCTCCACTTT. Its translation: CASSLEFGRGRSSYNSPLHF.

This chain uses TRBV29-1 with TRBJ2-1; 10 positions agree with TRBD2. Germline loops: CDR1 SQVTM, CDR2 ANQGSEA. The CDR3 extends over 16 amino acids. The V gene end was trimmed by 4 bases and the J gene end by 3 bases; junction bases not matched to a gene: 9. The CDR3 DNA reads as TGCAGCGTTGGGGGGGCTAGCGGGAGTATCTACAATGAGCAGTTCTTC. Translating gives CSVGGASGSIYNEQFF.